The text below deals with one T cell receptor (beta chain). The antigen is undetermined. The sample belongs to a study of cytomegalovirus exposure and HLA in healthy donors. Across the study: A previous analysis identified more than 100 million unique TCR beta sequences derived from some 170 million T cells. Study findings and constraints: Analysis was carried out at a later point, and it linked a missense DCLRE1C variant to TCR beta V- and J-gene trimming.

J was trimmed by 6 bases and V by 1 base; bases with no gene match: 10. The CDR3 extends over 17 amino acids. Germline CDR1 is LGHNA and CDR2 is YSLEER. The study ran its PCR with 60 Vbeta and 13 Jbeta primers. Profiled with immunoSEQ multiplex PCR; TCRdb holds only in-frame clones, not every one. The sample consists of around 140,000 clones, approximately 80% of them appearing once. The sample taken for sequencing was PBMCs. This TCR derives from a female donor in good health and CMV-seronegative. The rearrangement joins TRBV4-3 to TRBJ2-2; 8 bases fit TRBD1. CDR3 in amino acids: CASSQAPGTGLPGELFF. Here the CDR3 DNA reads TGCGCCAGCAGCCAAGCCCCCGGGACAGGCCTCCCCGGGGAGCTGTTTTTT.